A single TCR beta chain is shown here with its context. The sample holds a few counts of this clonotype. Its antigen is currently not known. Base quality data are lacking; no much larger clone is found one base away. This specimen comes from a study of response to subunit inactivated influenza vaccine listed by TCRdb under 2018. At the level of the whole study: Deep quantitative T cell receptor repertoire profiling was used in the study to track responses to a trivalent subunit inactivated influenza vaccine.

Study-wide findings and limitations: It was suggested by the authors that each seasonal influenza vaccination may recruit only a limited number of new T cells.

Germline trimming: 4 bases from V, 4 bases from J; junction bases outside gene matches: 4. Including the terminal cysteine and phenylalanine, the CDR3 comprises 14 residues. Only the CDR3 portion is preserved as DNA: 42 bases, with reading frame beginning at the first base. CDR1 and CDR2, looked up from the germline V gene (reference sequence), are DFQATT and SNEGSKA. Library preparation used RT-PCR. TCRdb lists the instrument as Illumina HiSeq 2500. TCRdb trimmed the raw reads at Q25, called clones with MiXCR and kept productive beta chains. Every entry covers one CDR3 protein and lists the most common genes and DNA from its rows. Recorded for this sample are about 520,000 distinct CDR3 sequences; 25% of them occurred a single time. In total, the top ten clones hold over 1.5% of the sample.

The clonotype comes from a man in his fifties who received an inactivated influenza vaccine. Donor details come from another sample of the same person, matched by shared clones. The sample here was CD4+ T cells sorted from PBMCs, taken 4 to 6 days after vaccination. This chain is built from TRBV20-1 and TRBJ2-3, and TRBD2 matches 11 of the central bases. The DNA is TGCAGTGCTATGGAGACTAGCGGGGCAGATACGCAGTATTTT. It translates to CSAMETSGADTQYF.